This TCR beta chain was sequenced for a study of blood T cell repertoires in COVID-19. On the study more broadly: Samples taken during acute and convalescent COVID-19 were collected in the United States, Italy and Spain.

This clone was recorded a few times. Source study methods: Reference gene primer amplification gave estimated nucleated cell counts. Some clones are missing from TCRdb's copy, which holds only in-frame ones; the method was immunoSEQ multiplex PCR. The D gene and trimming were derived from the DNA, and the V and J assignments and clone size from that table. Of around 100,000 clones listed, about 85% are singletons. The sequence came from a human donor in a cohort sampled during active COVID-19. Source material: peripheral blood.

The CDR3 loop reads CASSEGAGGLYTQYF. The DNA of the CDR3 is TGTGCCAGCAGTGAGGGGGCAGGGGGCTTGTATACGCAGTATTTT. This rearrangement joins TRBV2 to TRBJ2-3; 8 bases align to TRBD1. The CDR3 length is 15 residues. J gave up 7 bases and V 3 bases, and 9 bases lay outside the gene matches. Germline loops: CDR1 SNHLY, CDR2 FYNNEI.